This TCR beta chain was retrieved from a study of T cells expressing NK-cell markers. In the study overall: Researchers got TCR beta repertoires out of sorted CD3+CD56+NKG2C+, CD3+CD56+NKG2C- and CD3+CD56-NKG2C+ T cells. Eight donors were sequenced, seven testing HCMV-seropositive and one testing seronegative.

The authors generated TCR beta cDNA through 5'RACE template switching with UMIs. TCRdb re-called the 5' RACE reads, yielding one record per CDR3 amino acid sequence without DNA. Its listing shows under 600,000 distinct CDR3 sequences. This CDR3 comprises 14 residues. CDR1 SGHRS and CDR2 YFSETQ come from the germline V gene. Material for sequencing was blood T cells: a sorted CD56 or NKG2C T cell subset, CD4+ or CD8+ T cells, or bulk PBMC T cells (not recorded which). The sequence was collected from a woman between 50 and 59 years old in good health. This chain links TRBV5-1 with TRBJ2-1; no DNA is available, so the TRBD2 call from TCRdb remains unchecked. Here the CDR3 reads CASSLREDLYEQFF.